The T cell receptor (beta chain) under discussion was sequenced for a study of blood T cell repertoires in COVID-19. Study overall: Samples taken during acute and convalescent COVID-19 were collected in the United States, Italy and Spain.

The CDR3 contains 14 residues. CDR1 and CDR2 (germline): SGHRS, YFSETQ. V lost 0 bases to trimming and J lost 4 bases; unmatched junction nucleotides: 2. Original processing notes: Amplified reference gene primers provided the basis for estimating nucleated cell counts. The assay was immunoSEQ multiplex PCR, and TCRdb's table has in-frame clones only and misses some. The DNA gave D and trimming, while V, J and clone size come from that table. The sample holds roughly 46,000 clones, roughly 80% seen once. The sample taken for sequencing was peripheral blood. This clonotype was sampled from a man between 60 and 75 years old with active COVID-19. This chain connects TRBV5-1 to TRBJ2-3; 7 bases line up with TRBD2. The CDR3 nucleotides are TGCGCCAGCAGCTTGGTGGGGGGGGCAGATACGCAGTATTTT. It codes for CASSLVGGADTQYF.